A single sample gave rise to the 25 T cell receptor beta chains below, sequenced in a study of cytotoxic CD8 clonotypes in ibrutinib-treated CLL (dated by TCRdb to the early 2020s). The library was made by the immunoSEQ multiplex PCR assay. Held by TCRdb, this immuneACCESS table contains in-frame sequences only and omits some clones. Under half of the omission traces to an unresolved V gene where checked; the cause of the rest is unknown. The sample contains about 150,000 clones, around 76% of them found a single time. The top ten clonotypes cover around 4.9% of the sample. The label giving this sample's time point can be read as: roughly 23 months on ibrutinib. Here the sequenced sample was PBMCs, taken after 24 months of ibrutinib treatment. These receptors were taken from a human donor with chronic lymphocytic leukemia.

The rearrangement joins TRBV29-1 to TRBJ2-3, with D hard to call. Per germline, CDR1 SQVTM and CDR2 ANQGSEA. Trimming stripped 7 bases from V and 0 bases from J, with 8 bases between. The CDR3 runs 12 residues. The CDR3 coding sequence is TGCAGCGCCAGCCCTAGCACAGATACGCAGTATTTT. This codes for CSASPSTDTQYF.

The rearrangement links TRBV9 to TRBJ2-7, with 9 positions matching TRBD2. The CDR3 runs to 15 residues. J lost 3 bases, V lost 0 bases, and 4 bases had no gene match. Germline loops: CDR1 SGDLS, CDR2 YYNGEE. CDR3: CASSVGGGRVYEQYF. CDR3 in DNA: TGTGCCAGCAGCGTAGGAGGCGGGAGGGTCTACGAGCAGTACTTC.

V is TRBV6-6 and J is TRBJ2-5, with D possibly called TRBD1 or TRBD2 (5 bases each). Germline V gene lookup returns CDR1 MNHNY and CDR2 SVGAGI (reference sequence). CDR3 size: 11 residues. The ends were cut back, 0 bases at V and 13 bases at J, with 9 bases in the middle. The DNA of the CDR3 is TGTGCCAGCAGTTACTCTGGGGGACGGTACTTC. Residues: CASSYSGGRYF.

The table lists this clone with a few counts. The gene calls are TRBV11-2 and TRBJ2-7; tentatively, D is TRBD1 (6 bases). The CDR3 totals 15 residues. Germline CDR1 SGHAT, CDR2 FQNNGV. V was trimmed by 1 base and J by 1 base, leaving 11 bases between them. CDR3 coding DNA: TGTGCCAGCAGCTTAGCGGCAGGGGCTTCCTACGAGCAGTACTTC. Its protein product is CASSLAAGASYEQYF.

This clone was seen only once. The V call is TRBV28, the J call TRBJ2-7; the match to TRBD1 covers 7 bases. CDR3 length: 16 residues. Germline V gives CDR1 MDHEN, CDR2 SYDVKM. V trimming: 6 bases; J trimming: 3 bases; junction bases outside the gene matches: 14. The CDR3 sequence is CASSPGTASAGYEQYF. The CDR3 DNA is TGTGCCAGCAGCCCCGGGACAGCCTCGGCGGGCTACGAGCAGTACTTC.

Remarks on this clone: Other nucleotide sequences in the sample specify the same CDR3. The V gene is TRBV6-1, the J gene TRBJ1-5; TRBD1 might be the D (5 bases). In germline, CDR1 is MNHNS, CDR2 SASEGT. This CDR3 spans 13 amino acids. Trimming pared 8 bases from V and 6 bases from J, leaving 14 bases between. Here the CDR3 DNA reads TGTGCCAGCTCGGTGGGGGGGGGTCAGCCCCAGCATTTT. Residues: CASSVGGGQPQHF.

The chain carries TRBV28 and TRBJ2-4; weak D call: TRBD1 (7 bases). The CDR3 contains 13 residues. The V end was cut by 8 bases, the J end by 3 bases, with 11 bases between. Germline V gene lookup returns CDR1 MDHEN and CDR2 SYDVKM. The CDR3 region is CASGGGGKNIQYF. The CDR3 region has the DNA TGTGCCAGCGGAGGGGGCGGCAAAAACATTCAGTACTTC.

J is TRBJ1-1 and V is TRBV18; D remains ambiguous. CDR1 and CDR2 (germline): KGHSH, LQKENI. The ends were cut back, 0 bases at V and 1 base at J, with 18 bases in the middle. The CDR3 consists of 18 residues. As DNA, the CDR3 is TGTGCCAGCTCACCACCGGGGAGCTTCCTCTTCCCGAACACTGAAGCTTTCTTT. This codes for CASSPPGSFLFPNTEAFF.

This chain's CDR3 is CASSPRGTAYGYTF. For the CDR3, the DNA is TGTGCCAGCAGCCCCCGCGGGACGGCCTATGGCTACACCTTC. This sequence joins TRBV7-2 and TRBJ1-2, with D possibly being TRBD1 (5 bases). The V end lost 5 bases, the J end lost 4 bases, and 14 bases lay between the germline ends. Per germline, CDR1 SGHTA and CDR2 FQGNSA. The CDR3 sequence is 14 residues long.

The chain joins TRBV7-2 to TRBJ2-1, with D hard to call. Trimming took off 3 bases at V and 5 bases at J, with 8 bases between the two ends. Looked up from germline, CDR1 is SGHTA and CDR2 is FQGNSA. The length of the CDR3 is 13 residues. The CDR3 here is CASSFLINNEQFF. The CDR3 nucleotides read TGTGCCAGCAGCTTTCTGATAAACAATGAGCAGTTCTTC.

V is TRBV5-1 and J is TRBJ2-1; D gene unclear. In germline, CDR1 is SGHRS, CDR2 YFSETQ. Trimming removed 2 bases from V and 1 base from J, with 7 bases in between. The CDR3 sequence is 14 residues long. CDR3 bases: TGCGCCAGCAGCTTACGGGTTTCCTACAATGAGCAGTTCTTC. Translating it yields CASSLRVSYNEQFF.

The rearrangement links TRBV7-9 to TRBJ2-5; D not certain. The V end lost 5 bases, the J end lost 5 bases, and 18 bases lay between the germline ends. The CDR3 has 15 residues. Germline-derived CDR1 and CDR2 are SEHNR and FQNEAQ (reference sequence). CDR3 sequence reads: CASSPGFGDWETQYF. CDR3 sequence (DNA): TGTGCCAGCAGCCCCGGCTTTGGCGATTGGGAGACCCAGTACTTC. Combining the CDR3 with reference TRBV7-9 and TRBJ2-5 gives the whole variable domain DTGVSQNPRHKITKRGQNVTFRCDPISEHNRLYWYRQTLGQGPEFLTYFQNEAQLEKSRLLSDRFSAERPKGSFSTLEIQRTEQGDSAMYLCASSPGFGDWETQYFGPGTRLLVL.

The rearrangement joins TRBV6-1 to TRBJ2-5; perhaps D is TRBD1 or TRBD2 (5 bases each). The germline V gene encodes CDR1 MNHNS and CDR2 SASEGT. The length of the CDR3 is 11 residues. V was clipped by 11 bases and J by 5 bases, with 12 bases between them. The CDR3 sequence: CAGGDWETQYF. CDR3 in DNA: TGTGCCGGGGGTGACTGGGAGACCCAGTACTTC.

This rearrangement joins TRBV10-3 to TRBJ1-1; 8 bases align to TRBD1. Trimming took 7 bases from V and 3 from J; bases not matched to a gene: 7. The CDR3 length is 14 residues. From germline, CDR1 is ENHRY and CDR2 SYGVKD. The CDR3 DNA follows: TGTGCCATCACATCAGGGGGCGGTGACACTGAAGCTTTCTTT. Its translation is CAITSGGGDTEAFF.

The chain links TRBV5-1 to TRBJ1-5; 7 bases are a match to TRBD1. V shed 0 bases, J shed 3 bases, and the junction held 6 bases outside the gene matches. CDR3 length equals 16 residues. Germline V lookup: CDR1 SGHRS, CDR2 YFSETQ. The CDR3 nucleotides are TGCGCCAGCAGCTTGGACCGGGACAGAGACAATCAGCCCCAGCATTTT. Translated, it gives CASSLDRDRDNQPQHF. Together with reference TRBV5-1 and TRBJ1-5, the CDR3 gives the full variable domain: KAGVTQTPRYLIKTRGQQVTLSCSPISGHRSVSWYQQTPGQGLQFLFEYFSETQRNKGNFPGRFSGRQFSNSRSEMNVSTLELGDSALYLCASSLDRDRDNQPQHFGDGTRLSIL.

The gene calls are TRBV18 and TRBJ2-7; 11 nucleotides agree with TRBD2. V trimming: 3 bases; J trimming: 2 bases; junction bases outside the gene matches: 3. CDR3 length: 15 residues. Germline V gene lookup returns CDR1 KGHSH and CDR2 LQKENI. CDR3 sequence: CASSPGLADAYEQYF. The CDR3 region has the DNA TGTGCCAGCTCACCGGGACTAGCGGATGCCTACGAGCAGTACTTC.

In this sample, this clone turned up once. The V call is TRBV5-4, the J call TRBJ2-3, with D possibly being TRBD1 (5 bases). The CDR3 is 16 residues long. The V end was cut by 0 bases, the J end by 4 bases, with 15 bases between. Germline values: CDR1 SGHNT, CDR2 YYREEE (reference sequence). The CDR3 protein is CASSLGQQGFPDTQYF. The CDR3 DNA reads TGTGCCAGCAGCTTGGGACAGCAAGGTTTCCCAGATACGCAGTATTTT. Complete variable domain (other parts from reference TRBV5-4 and TRBJ2-3): ETGVTQSPTHLIKTRGQQVTLRCSSQSGHNTVSWYQQALGQGPQFIFQYYREEENGRGNFPPRFSGLQFPNYSSELNVNALELDDSALYLCASSLGQQGFPDTQYFGPGTRLTVL.

This chain uses TRBV11-2 with TRBJ2-7; 9 bases are a match to TRBD2. The germline CDR1 and CDR2 sequences are SGHAT and FQNNGV. V lost 6 bases to trimming and J lost 3 bases; unmatched junction nucleotides: 6. The CDR3 is 14 amino acids. This chain's CDR3 is CASRRLAGNYEQYF. The CDR3 coding sequence is TGTGCCAGCAGACGGCTAGCGGGGAACTACGAGCAGTACTTC. Looking up the rest from reference TRBV11-2 and TRBJ2-7 gives the full variable domain: EAGVAQSPRYKIIEKRQSVAFWCNPISGHATLYWYQQILGQGPKLLIQFQNNGVVDDSQLPKDRFSAERLKGVDSTLKIQPAKLEDSAVYLCASRRLAGNYEQYFGPGTRLTVT.

The chain carries TRBV19 and TRBJ1-2; D may be TRBD1 (5 bases). The germline CDR1 and CDR2 sequences are LNHDA and SQIVND (reference sequence). The CDR3 loop spans 14 amino acids. Trimming removed 1 base from V and 4 bases from J, with 10 bases in between. This CDR3 is CASSIALGGYGYTF. CDR3 bases: TGTGCCAGTAGTATAGCCCTGGGGGGCTATGGCTACACCTTC.

The chain is built from TRBV2 and TRBJ2-6, with a weak D call TRBD1 (6 bases). V was clipped by 5 bases and J by 1 base, with 6 bases between them. CDR3 length equals 14 residues. Germline CDR1 SNHLY, CDR2 FYNNEI. In DNA form, the CDR3 reads TGTGCCAGCAGTCAGGGGTCTGGGGCCAACGTCCTGACTTTC. This translates into CASSQGSGANVLTF.

This clone has just one count. The gene calls are TRBV11-1 and TRBJ2-3, with TRBD2 matching 10 bases. The trim removed 5 bases at V and 8 bases at J, leaving 13 bases unmatched. The CDR3 runs 16 residues. CDR1 and CDR2 from the germline V gene are SGHAT and FQDESV (reference sequence). The DNA of the CDR3 is TGTGCCAGCAGCCTCTGGGGACTAGCGCCTTCTGGTACGCAGTATTTT. Its translation: CASSLWGLAPSGTQYF.

V is TRBV6-6 and J is TRBJ2-3; TRBD1 matches 9 bases. CDR1 MNHNY and CDR2 SVGAGI come from the germline V gene (reference sequence). The CDR3 consists of 16 residues. Trimming took 6 bases from V and 0 from J; bases not matched to a gene: 7. The CDR3 loop reads CASRQDRGVSTDTQYF. The DNA for the CDR3 is TGTGCCAGCAGGCAGGACAGGGGCGTCAGCACAGATACGCAGTATTTT.

The sample holds a few counts of this clone. This sequence joins TRBV18 and TRBJ1-3; D gene uncertain. Deletions cut 3 bases from V and 4 bases from J, with 7 bases between. This CDR3 is built from 13 residues. Germline CDR1 is KGHSH and CDR2 is LQKENI. The chain's CDR3 is CASSPSAGNTIYF. CDR3 sequence (DNA): TGTGCCAGCTCACCTTCAGCGGGAAACACCATATATTTT. The entire variable domain, with the rest obtained from reference TRBV18 and TRBJ1-3, is as follows: NAGVMQNPRHLVRRRGQEARLRCSPMKGHSHVYWYRQLPEEGLKFMVYLQKENIIDESGMPKERFSAEFPKEGPSILRIQQVVRGDSAAYFCASSPSAGNTIYFGEGSWLTVV.

In its sample, this clone was seen a few times. V is TRBV6-6 and J is TRBJ2-7; possible D gene TRBD1, 6 bases. This CDR3 has 12 residues. Germline V gives CDR1 MNHNY, CDR2 SVGAGI (reference sequence). V lost 4 bases, J lost 11 bases, and 15 bases lay in between. CDR3 DNA: TGTGCCAGCAGTTCCCAGGGCCCAGGGGAGTACTTC. Translating it yields CASSSQGPGEYF.

This clone was seen just once. The chain has TRBV5-4 and TRBJ2-7; D remains unclear. The germline V and J ends were trimmed by 0 bases and 0 bases, with 10 bases remaining between them. The CDR3 covers 15 residues. Germline-derived CDR1 and CDR2 are SGHNT and YYREEE (reference sequence). The CDR3 DNA reads TGTGCCAGCAGCTTGGCTGGCAGCAGCTCCTACGAGCAGTACTTC. It codes for CASSLAGSSSYEQYF.